This T cell receptor beta chain was profiled in a study of cytomegalovirus exposure and HLA in healthy donors (dated by TCRdb to the late 2010s). General notes on the study: According to an earlier analysis of a few hundred of the donors, about 179 million T cells yielded 90 million to 130 million unique TCR beta sequences and about 280 Gb of sequence data. In the later analysis, no new phenotypic data were used to find candidate immune exposures; instead, reliance was placed on TCR beta sequences and their occurrence across donors. Among several hundred genotyped donors of the cohort, an average of around 250,000 unique TCR beta nucleotide sequences was sequenced per donor, of which about 18% were non-productive. Genome-wide SNP genotypes for about 55% of the roughly 670 donors were used in a later genetic analysis, which treated that subset as a discovery cohort. Along with the roughly 670-subject first cohort, a separate validation cohort of around 120 different subjects was used. Typing coverage varied by locus: roughly 629-640 donors for A, B, C, DRB1 and DQB1; around 560 for DQA1; more than 600 for DPA1; 450 to 480 for DPB1. Class I and class II HLA loci were covered by the typing at four-digit resolution. To study patterns of TCR occurrence, a later analysis re-analyzed previously published TCR beta repertoires from 650 to 750 donors and added high-resolution HLA genotyping. The genetic ancestry cluster associated with self-reported Caucasian donors included roughly 84% of the roughly 400 genotyped donors. Alongside the repertoire data, information on donor age, sex, ethnicity and CMV serostatus was compiled. Every discovery cohort repertoire had been produced on one sequencing platform. Because of strong linkage in the cohort, 4 to 6 DR-DQ haplotypes were treated as single units for association and clustering. The T cell repertoires of some 700 subjects were profiled by immunosequencing and related to cytomegalovirus serostatus. To predict cytomegalovirus infection status, the study combined high-throughput TCR immunosequencing, statistical association of individual TCRs with disease status, and machine learning. An early release covering roughly 640 HLA-typed donors comprised about 300 gigabases of sequencing data and around 86 million unique TCR sequences. An earlier analysis of 500 to 750 of the donors applied high-throughput TCR beta sequencing to assess whether each TCR beta V gene segment acted as functional or pseudogenic. The aim of the study was to test whether cataloging public T cell receptors could identify signatures of past pathogen exposure.

The library relied on the immunoSEQ multiplex PCR assay. A mixture of 60 forward primers for TCR Vbeta segments and 13 reverse primers for TCR Jbeta segments was used in the multiplex PCR. Amplification of the CDR3 region of rearranged TCR beta genes was performed with a multiplex PCR assay on genomic DNA. The Illumina HiSeq System was used to sequence the amplified TCR beta libraries as 87-base-pair reads. The authors' pipeline ran thus. Across the 666 repertoires, a later analysis counted tens of millions of unique TCR beta chains, 9.5 million to 13 million of which were shared by at least two donors. Raw reads were error-corrected and collapsed into unique sequences by a nearest-neighbor algorithm in which closely related sequences were merged to remove PCR and sequencing errors. V, D and J gene segments were assigned by aligning CDR3 sequences to IMGT reference sequences. For a sequence to be retained, at least a six-nucleotide match to both a V gene segment and a J gene segment was required. A rearrangement counted as productive if the CDR3 had no stop codons and remained in frame with V and J, and every other rearrangement counted as non-productive. Following IMGT convention, CDR3 was defined as the stretch from the second conserved V-encoded cysteine up to the conserved J-encoded phenylalanine. In an earlier analysis of more than 550 of the donors, sequences lacking an unambiguous match to a single V gene segment were excluded. In an earlier analysis of 587 of the donors, a V segment was called functional when productive rearrangements were above 56.7%, and segregating when the standard deviation between donors exceeded 5%. A statistical classification framework was developed to diagnose cytomegalovirus status using the catalog of TCR beta chain sequences. V and J gene assignment, in a later analysis, came from comparing TCR nucleotide sequences with IMGT/GENE-DB human TR gene sequences. In a later analysis, CDR3 sequences and most-parsimonious VDJ recombination scenarios were assigned using the TCRdist pipeline. In a later analysis, each TCR beta chain was defined by its CDR3 amino acid sequence together with its V-gene family, and reads lacking a unique V-gene family were excluded. To address suspected cross-contamination and a sequencing artifact, a later analysis removed approximately 600 highly shared, low-generation-probability nucleotide sequences. A later analysis calculated a clonal expansion index for each public chain from normalized within-repertoire ranks of inferred template counts. A later analysis computed generation probabilities with a VDJ recombination model fitted to out-of-frame rearrangements, and checked the results against IGoR. In a later analysis, TCR-TCR, TCR-HLA and TCR-CMV co-occurrence was scored with hypergeometric tests, and a repertoire-size bias correction was applied to TCR pairs. In a later analysis, false discovery rates were estimated by permuting HLA or CMV assignments 20 times. In a later analysis, co-occurring TCRs were grouped with DBSCAN, and TCRdist sequence similarity was added when clustering was performed within HLA-allele-positive subsets. Co-occurrence clustering excluded repertoires with fewer than 30,000 or more than 120,000 public chains, plus five with anomalous nucleotide sharing. The table comes from immuneACCESS by way of TCRdb, which keeps in-frame sequences with V and J called. Part of the clones is missing from these tables; in studies checked, under half for an unresolved V gene and the rest for unknown reasons. V and J calls and clone size are copied from that table; D and trimming were computed from the DNA. This sample is represented by approximately 180,000 clones; around 82% of them were singletons. The top ten clones comprise less than 2% of the sample.

The paper's findings and limits, for the study overall: A few of the identified cytomegalovirus-associated TCR beta chains were confirmed in vitro to be specific for cytomegalovirus antigens. In a later analysis, around 17,000 TCR beta sequences were associated with specific HLA alleles at a false discovery rate of 0.05. According to a later genetic analysis, donors in an Asian-associated ancestry cluster had fewer N-insertions in productive TCRs than the approximately 650-donor mean. The classifier was reported to diagnose cytomegalovirus status with high specificity and sensitivity in both the original and validation cohorts. In the study, about 150 TCR beta chains were listed as associated with cytomegalovirus. A further reported finding was that TCR beta sequences accurately predicted the HLA-A and HLA-B alleles for most subjects in the first cohort. In a later analysis, the rate of TCR association differed among HLA loci, with DRB1 alleles having the most associated TCRs and HLA-C alleles having the fewest. Compared with equally common non-associated chains, HLA-associated TCR beta chains in a later analysis were more clonally expanded and had lower generation probabilities. An association between a missense DCLRE1C variant and V-gene and J-gene trimming of TCR beta chains was found in a later genetic analysis and replicated in an independent cohort. In an earlier analysis of a few hundred of the donors, most TCR beta V segments were observed in productive rearrangements about 90% or about 30% of the time, broadly matching IMGT annotations. Roughly uniform sequencing depth across donors was assumed in presence/absence analyses, although this assumption may not hold. According to the authors, the approach could potentially be generalized to other disease states and immunological phenotypes. The 87-base-pair reads could not distinguish some IMGT-functional V segments, including TRBV6-2 and TRBV6-3, so those segments were excluded. Across donors, most TCR sequences were observed very rarely, whereas some public TCRs were present in many individuals. HLA typing was unavailable for some donors at each locus, so association tests used only the typed subset. Only TCR beta chains were sequenced in this cohort, and the absence of alpha or paired-chain data limited detectable features. Because counts were too low, roughly 17 rarely observed V segments, including chromosome 9 orphons, were left out of the earlier analysis of approximately 500 of the donors. The only immune exposure information available for the cohort was CMV serostatus. Strong co-occurrence of HLA alleles, especially DR and DQ, made assigning TCR associations to individual alleles difficult. In a later analysis, most CMV-associated TCR beta chains were found to appear HLA-restricted, with HLA associations seemingly driven largely by CMV exposure. Several of the top co-occurrence clusters appeared to be linked to parvovirus B19, influenza, CMV and Epstein-Barr virus, according to a later analysis. The sequencing pipeline was judged likely to have produced a cluster of highly shared sequence variants as a technical artifact. Correlated functional status among segregating V segments might reflect linkage disequilibrium, but an unknown experimental factor could not be ruled out.

The CDR3 holds 16 amino acids from the cysteine to the phenylalanine. Only the CDR3 portion is preserved as DNA: 48 bases, with reading frame beginning at the first base. CDR1 MNHEY and CDR2 SMNVEV are derived from the germline V gene (reference sequence). At the junction V is shortened by 4 bases and J by 0 bases, with 10 bases in between. Details on this clone: Its target antigen remains unknown. No much larger clone exists at a distance of one base, and base qualities are not known.

The cohort was made up of under 800 healthy bone marrow donors. At the time of sampling, every cohort member was nominally healthy, though immune exposures that went unrecorded were likely present. The donor was CMV seronegative and was included in the group of a few hundred seronegative cohort members. Each donor provided a peripheral blood sample, and peripheral blood mononuclear cells were used for TCR beta sequencing. The Qiagen DNeasy Blood Extraction Kit was used to extract genomic DNA from the blood cell samples. The sequenced sample was PBMCs. The rearrangement combines TRBV27 with TRBJ1-6, with the D gene not confidently named. This sequence was found in a man in his late teens or twenties in good health and CMV-seronegative. The sequence in DNA is TGTGCCAGCAGTTACACCAAAGTCTCCTATAATTCACCCCTCCACTTT. Its protein is CASSYTKVSYNSPLHF.